The T cell receptor beta chain under discussion was sequenced for a study of blood T cell repertoires in COVID-19. Background on the study: The United States, Italy and Spain provided the acute and convalescent COVID-19 samples.

Assay used: immunoSEQ multiplex PCR; TCRdb lists only in-frame clones, some missing. The data show approximately 260,000 clones, around 85% seen once. The V gene lost 2 bases and the J gene lost 2 bases, with 11 bases spanning the gap. The germline gives CDR1 MRHNA, CDR2 SNTAGT. The CDR3 extends over 15 amino acids. This sequence joins TRBV6-4 and TRBJ2-3; weak D call: TRBD1 (6 bases). The sequenced material came from peripheral blood. This TCR derives from a woman aged 35 to 49 with active or convalescent COVID-19. CDR3 residues: CASSDGQGSTDTQYF. Written as DNA, the CDR3 is TGTGCCAGCAGTGACGGCCAGGGGTCCACAGATACGCAGTATTTT.